The 19 T cell receptor beta chains below come from one sample, sequenced in a study of T cell responses to AZD1222 COVID-19 vaccine. Some clones are missing from TCRdb's copy, which holds only in-frame ones; the method was immunoSEQ multiplex PCR. The repertoire holds about 90,000 clones, with 80% to 90% as singletons. Sequencing was performed on peripheral blood, taken on day 0 of AZD1222 vaccination. These receptors came from an adult in good health.

V gene TRBV5-4 combines with J gene TRBJ2-5; D unresolved. CDR1 SGHNT and CDR2 YYREEE come from the germline V gene (reference sequence). The CDR3 extends over 13 amino acids. The ends were cut back, 1 base at V and 3 bases at J, with 7 bases in the middle. This chain's CDR3 is CASSLRPKETQYF. CDR3 bases: TGTGCCAGCAGCTTGAGGCCAAAAGAGACCCAGTACTTC.

J is TRBJ1-1 and V is TRBV5-6, with D unresolved. The V gene's germline CDR1 is SGHDT and CDR2 YYEEEE. Trimming left V 6 bases short and J 0 bases short, with 9 bases between. This CDR3 contains 13 residues. The CDR3 sequence: CASKGIMNTEAFF. In DNA, the CDR3 is TGTGCCAGCAAAGGTATCATGAACACTGAAGCTTTCTTT.

The gene calls are TRBV5-6 and TRBJ2-1; the D call may be TRBD1 or TRBD2 (6 bases each). V shed 6 bases and J shed 4 bases, with 20 bases lying between them. This CDR3 has 16 amino acids. The germline V gene encodes CDR1 SGHDT and CDR2 YYEEEE. This chain's CDR3 is CASNRVSTGEYNEQFF. CDR3 DNA sequence: TGTGCCAGCAACAGGGTTTCGACGGGAGAGTACAATGAGCAGTTCTTC. The entire variable domain, with the rest obtained from reference TRBV5-6 and TRBJ2-1, is as follows: DAGVTQSPTHLIKTRGQQVTLRCSPKSGHDTVSWYQQALGQGPQFIFQYYEEEERQRGNFPDRFSGHQFPNYSSELNVNALLLGDSALYLCASNRVSTGEYNEQFFGPGTRLTVL.

The chain employs TRBV10-2 and TRBJ2-1, with D possibly matching TRBD1 (5 bases). Germline V gives CDR1 WSHSY, CDR2 SAAADI. This CDR3 comprises 12 residues. Trimming left V 4 bases short and J 5 bases short, with 6 bases between. CDR3 nucleotide sequence: TGCGCCAGCAGTGCGACAGACAATGAGCAGTTCTTC. This gives the protein CASSATDNEQFF.

V usage is TRBV7-2 and J usage is TRBJ2-7; unclear D gene. Germline values: CDR1 SGHTA, CDR2 FQGNSA. This CDR3 is 14 amino acids long. The V gene lost 5 bases and the J gene lost 2 bases, with 13 bases spanning the gap. The CDR3 region is CASSLGPSPYEQYF. CDR3 nucleotides: TGTGCCAGCAGCCTGGGCCCCTCGCCCTACGAGCAGTACTTC.

V usage is TRBV5-1 and J usage is TRBJ2-7; D is perhaps TRBD1 (6 bases). V was cut by 5 bases and J by 0 bases, with 12 bases left in between. The CDR3 is 14 amino acids. Germline CDR1 SGHRS, CDR2 YFSETQ. The CDR3 here is CASRNRDNSYEQYF. The CDR3, as DNA: TGCGCCAGCAGAAACCGGGACAACTCCTACGAGCAGTACTTC.

The V and J genes are TRBV5-6 and TRBJ1-5, with D possibly matching TRBD1 (5 bases). This CDR3 region has 14 residues. Germline CDR1 is SGHDT and CDR2 is YYEEEE. V was clipped by 2 bases and J by 7 bases, with 13 bases between them. This CDR3 reads CASSLGTHTQPQHF. CDR3 in DNA: TGTGCCAGCAGCTTAGGGACCCATACGCAGCCCCAGCATTTT.

The V call is TRBV3-1 (or the pseudogene TRBV3-2), the J call TRBJ2-5, with D tentatively TRBD1 (8 bases). CDR1 and CDR2 from the germline V gene are LGHDT and YNNKEL (reference sequence). V was shortened by 4 bases and J by 5 bases, with 20 bases between the two germline ends. This CDR3 spans 16 amino acids. CDR3 sequence (DNA): TGTGCCAGCAGCCCTACAGGGGGGAGGGCTGGCGAGACCCAGTACTTC. Residues: CASSPTGGRAGETQYF.

The CDR3 sequence: CASSWTLAGARYEQYF. CDR3 coding DNA: TGTGCCAGCAGTTGGACCCTAGCGGGGGCCCGGTACGAGCAGTACTTC. V is TRBV28 and J is TRBJ2-7; 10 bases line up with TRBD2. V dropped 4 bases and J dropped 4; count of bases not matched to a gene: 10. The germline V gene encodes CDR1 MDHEN and CDR2 SYDVKM. The CDR3 loop spans 16 amino acids.

This sequence joins TRBV19 and TRBJ2-7; D may be TRBD2 (7 bases). The CDR3 extends over 14 amino acids. Per the germline V gene, CDR1 is LNHDA and CDR2 is SQIVND (reference sequence). The V and J ends lost 8 bases and 6 bases respectively, with 20 bases between them. The CDR3 coding sequence is TGTGCCAGTCAGAACGGGGGGCGAGTGGGCGAGCAGTACTTC. Translated: CASQNGGRVGEQYF.

The chain carries TRBV9 and TRBJ2-5; TRBD2 aligns across 10 bases. The junction had 8 bases not matched to a gene; V was cut back by 0 bases and J by 0 bases. The germline V gene has CDR1 SGDLS and CDR2 YYNGEE. The CDR3 has 18 amino acids. CDR3 protein: CASSVALTSGPNQETQYF. The CDR3 nucleotides read TGTGCCAGCAGCGTAGCCTTGACTAGCGGGCCCAACCAAGAGACCCAGTACTTC. Based on the CDR3 plus reference TRBV9 and TRBJ2-5, the full variable domain is DSGVTQTPKHLITATGQRVTLRCSPRSGDLSVYWYQQSLDQGLQFLIQYYNGEERAKGNILERFSAQQFPDLHSELNLSSLELGDSALYFCASSVALTSGPNQETQYFGPGTRLLVL.

V is TRBV6-6 and J is TRBJ1-1; weak D call: TRBD1 (6 bases). The CDR3 extends over 14 amino acids. Germline loops: CDR1 MNHNY, CDR2 SVGAGI (reference sequence). The V end lost 11 bases, the J end lost 2 bases, and 18 bases lay between the germline ends. The CDR3 spells CAVNIGGRNTEAFF. As DNA, the CDR3 is TGTGCCGTCAATATAGGGGGGAGAAACACTGAAGCTTTCTTT.

This clone was seen once. The V gene is TRBV20-1, the J gene TRBJ2-5; D unclear. The V and J ends lost 5 bases and 4 bases respectively, with 8 bases between them. The CDR3 spans 11 residues. Germline V gene lookup returns CDR1 DFQATT and CDR2 SNEGSKA (reference sequence). The CDR3 here is CSAPLGETQYF. As DNA, the CDR3 is TGCAGTGCTCCCTTAGGAGAGACCCAGTACTTC.

The chain couples TRBV27 to TRBJ1-4, with D uncertain. Looked up from germline, CDR1 is MNHEY and CDR2 is SMNVEV (reference sequence). The CDR3 loop spans 14 amino acids. The V and J ends lost 3 bases and 6 bases respectively, with 11 bases between them. CDR3 nucleotides: TGTGCCAGCAGTTTTAGGGCGGCCGATGAAAAACTGTTTTTT. Translating it yields CASSFRAADEKLFF.

The CDR3 DNA follows: TGTGCCAGCAGTGAGGCAGGTCCGAGGGGAAACACCATATATTTT. This sequence encodes CASSEAGPRGNTIYF. The chain uses TRBV6-1 and TRBJ1-3, with D hard to call. Looked up from germline, CDR1 is MNHNS and CDR2 is SASEGT. The V gene lost 3 bases and the J gene lost 4 bases, with 13 bases spanning the gap. The CDR3 runs to 15 residues.

The rearrangement joins TRBV2 to TRBJ2-3; the D gene is possibly TRBD2 (6 bases). V lost 2 bases, J lost 2 bases, and 14 bases lay in between. Germline V gene sequence: CDR1 SNHLY, CDR2 FYNNEI. The CDR3 extends over 16 amino acids. In DNA form, the CDR3 reads TGTGCCAGCAGTGAACGTAGGGTGGGACTCACAGATACGCAGTATTTT. Translating gives CASSERRVGLTDTQYF.

The rearrangement joins TRBV14 to TRBJ1-1; perhaps TRBD1 as D (6 bases). Trimming cost V 0 bases and J 6 bases, with 29 bases left between them. CDR3 length: 20 amino acids. CDR1 SGHDN and CDR2 FVKESK come from the germline V gene. The CDR3 is CASSQDRLSNRALRKAEAFF. The CDR3 bases are TGTGCCAGCAGCCAAGATAGGCTATCCAACAGGGCCCTTCGAAAAGCTGAAGCTTTCTTT.

The J gene is TRBJ2-7, the V gene TRBV27, with D perhaps matching TRBD2 (6 bases). This CDR3 comprises 15 residues. With 0 bases removed from V and 6 bases from J, the gap between germline ends came to 15 bases. In germline, CDR1 is MNHEY, CDR2 SMNVEV (reference sequence). CDR3 in amino acids: CASSLSAGWYSEQYF. The CDR3 DNA follows: TGTGCCAGCAGTTTATCGGCGGGATGGTACTCCGAGCAGTACTTC.

The gene calls are TRBV6-5 and TRBJ2-2; D remains unclear. The V end lost 7 bases, the J end lost 0 bases, and 12 bases lay between the germline ends. The CDR3 length is 15 residues. Germline CDR1 reads MNHEY; CDR2 reads SVGAGI. CDR3: CASTLGFANTGELFF. The CDR3 DNA sequence: TGTGCCAGCACCTTAGGGTTCGCGAACACCGGGGAGCTGTTTTTT.